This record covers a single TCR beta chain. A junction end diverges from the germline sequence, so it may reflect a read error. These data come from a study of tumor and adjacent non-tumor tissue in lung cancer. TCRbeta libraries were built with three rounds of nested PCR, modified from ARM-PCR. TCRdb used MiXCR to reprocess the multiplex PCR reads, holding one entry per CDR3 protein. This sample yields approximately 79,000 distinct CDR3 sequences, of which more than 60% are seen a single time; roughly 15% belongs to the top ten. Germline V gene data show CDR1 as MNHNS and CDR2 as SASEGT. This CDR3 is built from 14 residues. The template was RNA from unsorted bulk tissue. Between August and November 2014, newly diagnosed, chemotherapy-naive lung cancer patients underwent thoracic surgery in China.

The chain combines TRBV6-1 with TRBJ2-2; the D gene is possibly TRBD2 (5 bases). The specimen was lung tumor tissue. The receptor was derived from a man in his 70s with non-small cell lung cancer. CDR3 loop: CASCVTRNTGELFF. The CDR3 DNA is TGTGCCAGCTGTGTGACAAGGAACACCGGGGAGCTGTTCTTT.